These T cell receptor beta chains were read from a single sample in a study of T cells in Graves' hyperthyroidism and ophthalmopathy. TCRdb called the multiplex PCR reads again in MiXCR, with one record for every CDR3 protein. The table shows about 520,000 distinct CDR3 sequences, with roughly 25% occurring only once. Sample: blood. The source of these receptors is a woman aged 30 to 39 with Graves' ophthalmopathy. The CDR3 runs from the conserved cysteine through the conserved F or W. A D gene is named only where the DNA matches it firmly. Clone size, where shown, is once, few, many, or a class for clones that have expanded.

j_call,v_call,clone_size,d_call,cdr3_aa,cdr3_nt
TRBJ2-5,TRBV20-1,few,TRBD2,CSASGTSGGEETQYF,TGCAGTGCTTCCGGGACTAGCGGGGGGGAAGAGACCCAGTACTTC
TRBJ2-2,TRBV27,-,-,CASSLGFSGLTGELFF,TGTGCCAGCAGTTTAGGATTTTCCGGGCTCACCGGGGAGCTGTTTTTT
TRBJ1-1,TRBV11-2,-,-,CASSLGFGFVGLANTEAFF,TGTGCCAGCAGCTTAGGGTTTGGGTTTGTGGGGTTGGCGAACACTGAAGCTTTCTTT
TRBJ2-4,TRBV29-1,many,-,CSVDGRGNIQYF,TGCAGCGTTGACGGGCGAGGAAACATTCAGTACTTC
TRBJ1-1,TRBV7-9,many,-,CASSLSREAFF,TGTGCCAGCAGCTTATCGCGTGAAGCTTTCTTT
TRBJ1-2,TRBV10-3,many,-,CAISDPDSNYGYTF,TGTGCCATCAGTGACCCCGATTCTAACTATGGCTACACCTTC
TRBJ1-5,TRBV2,-,TRBD1,CASSEGDRNQPQHF,TGTGCCAGCAGTGAAGGGGACAGAAATCAGCCCCAGCATTTT
TRBJ1-2,TRBV7-9,-,TRBD1,CASSRRTGRFDGYTF,TGTGCCAGCAGCCGGCGGACAGGGCGCTTCGATGGCTACACCTTC
TRBJ1-2,TRBV29-1,many,-,CSVDAWDRANYGYTF,TGCAGCGTTGATGCCTGGGACCGAGCTAACTATGGCTACACCTTC
TRBJ1-2,TRBV28,many,-,CASSFDRYGYTF,TGTGCCAGCAGTTTCGACAGATATGGCTACACCTTC
TRBJ1-5,TRBV12-3/TRBV12-4,-,-,CASSWSVPPQHF,TGTGCCAGCAGTTGGAGTGTACCGCCTCAGCATTTT
TRBJ1-2,TRBV5-1,many,-,CASSLSQARGYGYTF,TGCGCCAGCAGCTTGTCCCAGGCCCGAGGATATGGCTACACCTTC
TRBJ2-7,TRBV28,-,-,CASSQGGSLKYEQYF,TGTGCCAGCAGTCAGGGGGGAAGTCTGAAGTACGAGCAGTACTTC
TRBJ1-5,TRBV6-1,-,-,CASSPRGGPSQPQHF,TGTGCCAGCAGTCCCCGAGGGGGACCAAGTCAGCCCCAGCATTTT
TRBJ2-7,TRBV11-2,many,TRBD1,CASGGTGLNEQYF,TGTGCCAGCGGAGGGACAGGGTTGAACGAGCAGTACTTC
TRBJ2-7,TRBV6-1,-,TRBD1,CASSSRQGLSYEQYF,TGTGCCAGCAGTAGCAGACAGGGGCTATCCTACGAGCAGTACTTC
TRBJ2-7,TRBV27,few,TRBD1,CASRKRLGQGLVEQYF,TGTGCCAGCAGAAAAAGGCTGGGACAGGGTTTAGTAGAGCAGTACTTC